This T cell receptor beta chain derives from a study of T cell responses to AZD1222 COVID-19 vaccine. The study's findings and limits: Once two AZD1222 doses were given, Spike-specific TCR breadth and depth went up.

Details on this clone: Its target is unknown.

The germline V gene has CDR1 MNHEY and CDR2 SVGAGI. The J segment lost 2 bases and the V segment lost 8 bases, leaving 8 bases of the junction unmatched. CDR3 length equals 14 residues. Some clones are missing from TCRdb's copy, which holds only in-frame ones; the method was immunoSEQ multiplex PCR. The sample lists roughly 120,000 clones; around 88% were seen once. This specimen was peripheral blood, taken on day 0 of AZD1222 vaccination. The chain carries TRBV6-5 and TRBJ1-1; 7 bases match TRBD1. This clonotype was sampled from an adult in good health. Here the CDR3 reads CASLGGGLNTEAFF. For the CDR3, the DNA is TGTGCCAGCTTGGGAGGGGGCCTAAACACTGAAGCTTTCTTT.